The 17 T cell receptor beta chains in this list originate from one sample, sequenced in a study of CD8 T cells in ankylosing spondylitis. Broader study findings: It appeared that ankylosing spondylitis blood was characterized by a TCR beta motif of fewer than 10 highly homologous variants.

For these receptors, no antigen is known. From the 5' RACE reads, TCRdb called clonotypes with MiXCR, one entry per CDR3 protein. The sample carries fewer than 500,000 distinct CDR3 sequences, more than 25% recorded once. Sequenced input: blood, either unsorted or a sorted T cell fraction (not recorded which). These receptor sequences come from a male donor with ankylosing spondylitis.

This clonotype was found a few times. The chain has TRBV12-3 or TRBV12-4 and TRBJ2-1, with TRBD2 matching over 7 bases. The ends lost 6 bases at V and 3 bases at J; junction bases unmatched: 8. CDR3 size: 15 residues. For the CDR3, the DNA is TGTGCCAGCAGACCCGACCTAGCGGTCTACAATGAGCAGTTCTTC. Amino acids: CASRPDLAVYNEQFF.

V gene TRBV6-1 combines with J gene TRBJ1-1; D is perhaps TRBD1 (5 bases). In germline, CDR1 is MNHNS, CDR2 SASEGT. The CDR3 is 15 amino acids. V lost 6 bases to trimming and J lost 0 bases, with 14 bases between them. DNA of the CDR3: TGTGCCAGCAGCCGCTGGGACCAATTGAACACTGAAGCTTTCTTT. This translates into CASSRWDQLNTEAFF.

The chain has TRBV15 and TRBJ2-1; 12 bases are a match to TRBD2. Germline CDR1 reads LNHNV; CDR2 reads YYDKDF (reference sequence). The CDR3 extends over 15 amino acids. Trimming at V came to 5 bases and at J to 9 bases, leaving 8 bases not matched to a gene. CDR3 protein: CATSPRLAGAFEQFF. CDR3 coding DNA: TGTGCCACCAGCCCTCGACTAGCGGGAGCGTTTGAGCAGTTCTTC.

V gene TRBV20-1 combines with J gene TRBJ2-7; D is perhaps TRBD1 or TRBD2 (5 bases each). The CDR3 extends over 13 amino acids. V lost 5 bases, J lost 0 bases, and 11 bases lay in between. CDR1 is DFQATT and CDR2 is SNEGSKA in the germline V gene (reference sequence). The DNA for the CDR3 is TGCAGTGCTCTCCGGGACCCCTCCTACGAGCAGTACTTC. Encoded protein: CSALRDPSYEQYF.

The V call is TRBV4-2, the J call TRBJ2-7; 7 bases map to TRBD1. V lost 0 bases, J lost 6 bases, and 2 bases stayed unmatched. The CDR3 has 13 amino acids. Germline loops: CDR1 LGHNA, CDR2 YNFKEQ. The DNA of the CDR3 is TGTGCCAGCAGCCAAGAAGGGGGCCGCGAGCAGTACTTC. As protein: CASSQEGGREQYF.

The table lists this clonotype with a few counts. V gene TRBV12-3 or TRBV12-4 combines with J gene TRBJ2-2, with 11 bases that match TRBD1. This CDR3 spans 16 amino acids. V lost 3 bases, J lost 7 bases, and 7 bases stayed unmatched. Here the CDR3 DNA reads TGTGCCAGCAGTTTTGGCCGGGACAGGGGGGGCGGGGAGCTGTTTTTT. Protein product: CASSFGRDRGGGELFF.

The table lists this clonotype with many counts. The J gene is TRBJ2-7, the V gene TRBV5-5, with unresolved D. Deletions cut 0 bases from V and 2 bases from J, with 12 bases between. This CDR3 has 15 amino acids. Germline V CDR1 and CDR2: SGHKS, YYEKEE (reference sequence). The CDR3 DNA follows: TGTGCCAGCAGCTTGGGGCGCAGGACGCCCTACGAGCAGTACTTC. It translates to CASSLGRRTPYEQYF.

J is TRBJ1-2 and V is TRBV27; 8 nucleotides agree with TRBD1. V lost 7 bases, J lost 9 bases, and 7 bases stayed unmatched. This CDR3 is built from 12 residues. Germline assignment: CDR1 MNHEY and CDR2 SMNVEV (reference sequence). The DNA for the CDR3 is TGTGCCAGCACCGCGGACAGGGCAAGCTACACCTTC. This codes for CASTADRASYTF.

The sample holds a few counts of this clonotype. The rearrangement joins TRBV24-1 to TRBJ2-1, with TRBD2 matching over 12 bases. The germline V gene has CDR1 KGHDR and CDR2 SFDVKD. The CDR3 sequence is 15 residues long. V dropped 6 bases and J dropped 8; count of bases not matched to a gene: 7. The CDR3 sequence: CATSLLAGGPDEQFF. DNA of the CDR3: TGTGCCACCAGTCTCCTAGCGGGAGGGCCGGATGAGCAGTTCTTC.

The chain employs TRBV18 and TRBJ2-1, with a tentative D call TRBD2 (6 bases). Trimming left V 1 base short and J 6 bases short, with 16 bases between. The germline CDR1 and CDR2 sequences are KGHSH and LQKENI. The CDR3 totals 16 residues. This CDR3 is CASSPQASPGANEQFF. The DNA for the CDR3 is TGTGCCAGCTCACCACAAGCCTCGCCGGGAGCCAATGAGCAGTTCTTC.

The rearrangement uses TRBV20-1 and TRBJ2-1; 9 nucleotides line up with TRBD1. Germline V gene lookup returns CDR1 DFQATT and CDR2 SNEGSKA (reference sequence). This CDR3 is built from 14 residues. With V trimmed by 6 bases and J by 8 bases, 11 bases remained unmatched. Written as DNA, the CDR3 is TGCAGTGCACTGGACAGGGGAAAGGGCGATGAGCAGTTCTTC. The encoded protein is CSALDRGKGDEQFF.

This clonotype was found a few times. A read error may produce the germline difference seen at one junction end. V and J are TRBV29-1 and TRBJ1-1, with D maybe TRBD1 (5 bases). The CDR3 consists of 14 residues. Germline V gene lookup returns CDR1 SQVTM and CDR2 ANQGSEA. The chain's CDR3 is CSAEVGGRDTEAFF. The CDR3 region has the DNA TGCAGCGCTGAAGTCGGGGGAAGGGACACTGAAGCTTTCTTT. The variable domain in full, with the rest retrieved from reference TRBV29-1 and TRBJ1-1, is SAVISQKPSRDICQRGTSLTIQCQVDSQVTMMFWYRQQPGQSLTLIATANQGSEATYESGFVIDKFPISRPNLTFSTLTVSNMSPEDSSIYLCSAEVGGRDTEAFFGQGTRLTVV.

The rearrangement uses TRBV7-2 and TRBJ2-7, with 10 bases aligning to TRBD2. The CDR3 has 14 residues. The trim removed 5 bases at V and 8 bases at J, leaving 9 bases unmatched. The germline gives CDR1 SGHTA, CDR2 FQGNSA. CDR3 in amino acids: CASSPGLARHQQYF. The CDR3 nucleotides read TGTGCCAGCAGCCCGGGACTAGCGAGACACCAGCAGTACTTC.

The chain joins TRBV18 to TRBJ1-1, with a tentative D call TRBD1 (5 bases). The V and J ends lost 5 bases and 4 bases respectively, with 11 bases between them. Per germline, CDR1 KGHSH and CDR2 LQKENI. This CDR3 is 13 amino acids long. In DNA, the CDR3 is TGTGCCAGCTCAACTCGGGGCTTCACTGAAGCTTTCTTT. Translating it yields CASSTRGFTEAFF.

The CDR3 region is CASAGATNEKLFF. Here the CDR3 DNA reads TGTGCCAGTGCGGGAGCAACTAATGAAAAACTGTTTTTT. The chain employs TRBV12-3 or TRBV12-4 and TRBJ1-4; D ambiguous. Trimming took off 9 bases at V and 0 bases at J, with 8 bases between the two ends. This CDR3 has 13 amino acids.

The CDR3 protein is CASNQQGLGETQYF. In DNA form, the CDR3 reads TGTGCCAGCAACCAACAGGGGCTTGGAGAGACCCAGTACTTC. The rearrangement links TRBV7-2 to TRBJ2-5, with 7 bases matching TRBD1. Germline V lookup: CDR1 SGHTA, CDR2 FQGNSA. CDR3 length: 14 residues. After removal of 7 bases from V and 4 bases from J, the junction contained 9 bases not matched to a gene.

The rearrangement joins TRBV5-1 to TRBJ2-1; no reliable D call. The CDR3 extends over 14 amino acids. Trimming shortened V by 0 bases and J by 8 bases, and 12 bases separated the two germline ends. Per the germline V gene, CDR1 is SGHRS and CDR2 is YFSETQ. CDR3 amino acids: CASSLGSISDEQFF. Written as DNA, the CDR3 is TGCGCCAGCAGCTTGGGGTCCATCTCGGATGAGCAGTTCTTC.